These 5 T cell receptor beta chains were all obtained from the same sample, sequenced in a study of blood T cell repertoires in COVID-19. Using immunoSEQ multiplex PCR, the repertoire was profiled, and TCRdb retains in-frame clones only, with some absent. The sample lists about 63,000 clones; 79% were seen once. Sequenced input: peripheral blood. Receptors originate from a human donor in a cohort sampled during active COVID-19.

The rearrangement links TRBV23-1 to TRBJ2-7; 8 positions agree with TRBD1. TRBV23-1 is an ORF, with its function uncertain. The CDR3 runs 12 residues. J gave up 5 bases and V 6 bases, and 3 bases lay outside the gene matches. DNA for the CDR3: TGCGCCAGCAGCGGACAGGGCCACGAGCAGTACTTC. It codes for CASSGQGHEQYF.

J is TRBJ2-3 and V is TRBV4-3; the match to TRBD2 covers 11 bases. Losses at the gene ends were 0 bases for V and 6 bases for J; bases not matched to a gene: 5. CDR3 length equals 16 residues. In germline, CDR1 is LGHNA, CDR2 YSLEER. The CDR3 sequence is CASSQELAGVWDTQYF. The CDR3 DNA reads TGCGCCAGCAGCCAAGAACTAGCGGGGGTGTGGGATACGCAGTATTTT.

V and J are TRBV6-5 and TRBJ2-2, with a weak D call TRBD1 (5 bases). The CDR3 length is 13 residues. The germline V gene has CDR1 MNHEY and CDR2 SVGAGI. The ends were cut back, 6 bases at V and 4 bases at J, with 9 bases in the middle. CDR3 residues: CASRRTLTGELFF. Here the CDR3 DNA reads TGTGCCAGCAGGAGGACACTCACCGGGGAGCTGTTTTTT.

The chain couples TRBV21-1 to TRBJ1-4. TRBV21-1 is a recognized pseudogene. This CDR3 has 15 residues. DNA of the CDR3: TGTGCCAGCAGCACGCTGGGGGAGGATAATGAAAAACTGTTTTTT. Protein product: CASSTLGEDNEKLFF.

This chain links TRBV4-1 with TRBJ2-1; D gene unclear. The CDR3 consists of 14 residues. V was shortened by 0 bases and J by 4 bases, with 7 bases between the two germline ends. CDR1 and CDR2 (germline): MGHRA, YSYEKL. The CDR3 region has the DNA TGCGCCAGCAGCCAAGAAGTGCAGTACAATGAGCAGTTCTTC. Translating gives CASSQEVQYNEQFF.